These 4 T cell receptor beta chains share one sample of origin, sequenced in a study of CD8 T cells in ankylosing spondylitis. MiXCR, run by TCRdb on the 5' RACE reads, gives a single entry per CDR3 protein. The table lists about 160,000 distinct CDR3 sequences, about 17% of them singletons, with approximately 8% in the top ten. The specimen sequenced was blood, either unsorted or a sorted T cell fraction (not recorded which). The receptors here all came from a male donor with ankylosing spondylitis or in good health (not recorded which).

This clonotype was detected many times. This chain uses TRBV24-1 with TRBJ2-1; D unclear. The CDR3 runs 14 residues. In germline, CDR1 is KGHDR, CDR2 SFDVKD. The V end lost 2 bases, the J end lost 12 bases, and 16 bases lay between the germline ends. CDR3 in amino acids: CATSDSAQDWRQFF. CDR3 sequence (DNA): TGTGCCACCAGTGATTCTGCCCAAGACTGGAGGCAGTTCTTC.

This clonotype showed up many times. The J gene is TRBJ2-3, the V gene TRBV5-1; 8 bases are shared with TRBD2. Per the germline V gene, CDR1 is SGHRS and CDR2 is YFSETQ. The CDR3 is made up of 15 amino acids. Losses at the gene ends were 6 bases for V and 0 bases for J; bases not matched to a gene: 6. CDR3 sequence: CASKREGFSTDTQYF. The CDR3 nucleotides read TGCGCCAGCAAACGGGAGGGATTCAGCACAGATACGCAGTATTTT.

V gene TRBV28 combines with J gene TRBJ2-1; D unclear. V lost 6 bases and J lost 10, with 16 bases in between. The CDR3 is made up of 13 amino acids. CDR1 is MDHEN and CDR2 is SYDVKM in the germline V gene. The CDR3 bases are TGTGCCAGCAGGACCCCGTTTCCGACCGAGCAGTTCTTC. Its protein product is CASRTPFPTEQFF.

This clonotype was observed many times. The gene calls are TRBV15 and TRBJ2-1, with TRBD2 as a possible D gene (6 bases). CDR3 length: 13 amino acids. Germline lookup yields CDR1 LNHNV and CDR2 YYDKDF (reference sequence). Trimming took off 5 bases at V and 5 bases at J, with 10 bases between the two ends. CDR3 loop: CATSGGANNEQFF. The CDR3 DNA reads TGTGCCACCAGCGGCGGGGCAAACAATGAGCAGTTCTTC.